This TCR beta chain is from a study of T cell clonotyping in hematopoietic cell transplantation. This clone has more than one count but fewer than ten. No antigen is known for it. Sequenced by immunoSEQ multiplex PCR; TCRdb stores in-frame clones only, minus some. The table lists roughly 7,000 clones, less than 40% of them singletons. Germline CDR1 and CDR2: GTSNPN and SVGIG (reference sequence). The CDR3 loop spans 11 amino acids. The ends were cut back, 2 bases at V and 4 bases at J, with 5 bases in the middle. Whole-study findings and limits: Graft donor and pretransplant recipient Inverse Simpson Index values predicted broader posttransplant TCR diversity. CD4 and CD8 repertoire contributions could not be separated without sorting.

The chain combines TRBV30 with TRBJ2-5, with no clear D. The specimen was peripheral blood mononuclear cells, collected 30 days after allogeneic stem cell transplant. This receptor was identified in a female patient between 55 and 75 years old who had an allogeneic stem cell transplant, so the T cells may come from the graft donor. Some clones in this sample may be carry-over from other donors' samples. CDR3 region: CAWSSRETQYF. In DNA form, the CDR3 reads TGTGCCTGGAGTAGCAGAGAGACCCAGTACTTC.